This T cell receptor beta chain emerged from a study of blood T cells in healthy people across ages. Together with a sample-barcoded 5' primer, a J-beta primer mix was included in a second PCR lasting about 6 to 12 cycles. Carrying 12 random nucleotides, a template-switch adaptor labeled each individual cDNA molecule. TCRdb fed the 5' RACE reads into MiXCR, producing one record per CDR3 protein. The top ten clones hold 10% to 15% of a sample with about 940,000 distinct CDR3 sequences, 45% to 50% of them seen once. Unmatched junction bases numbered 11, after V lost 6 bases and J lost 4 bases. CDR1 and CDR2 from the germline V gene are SGHRS and YFSETQ. This CDR3 contains 15 residues. This clonotype was picked up one time.

The sample consisted of blood. This clonotype originated in a man in his thirties or forties in good health. The V gene is TRBV5-1, the J gene TRBJ2-5, with 8 bases matching TRBD2. CDR3 sequence reads: CASKLSAGVRETQYF. CDR3 DNA: TGCGCCAGCAAGCTCTCAGCGGGGGTAAGAGAGACCCAGTACTTC.